Presented here are 8 T cell receptor beta chains from one specimen sequenced in a study of T cells of healthy individuals. From the 5' RACE reads, TCRdb called clonotypes with MiXCR, one entry per CDR3 protein. Among 55,000 to 65,000 distinct CDR3 sequences listed, roughly 17% were seen once. The receptors were gathered from a human donor in good health.

This clonotype was found many times. The CDR3 is CASSEFLGGSEQYF. The CDR3 coding sequence is TGTGCCAGCAGTGAATTCCTCGGGGGTAGCGAGCAGTACTTC. V and J are TRBV6-1 and TRBJ2-7; possibly TRBD2 for D (6 bases). This CDR3 region has 14 residues. The ends were cut back, 2 bases at V and 6 bases at J, with 14 bases in the middle. Germline V lookup: CDR1 MNHNS, CDR2 SASEGT.

The rearrangement uses TRBV2 and TRBJ1-1; the D gene is possibly TRBD1 (6 bases). Germline CDR1 SNHLY, CDR2 FYNNEI. The CDR3 is 14 amino acids. V was cut by 7 bases and J by 1 base, with 13 bases left in between. This chain's CDR3 is CASTARGRNTEAFF. The CDR3 region has the DNA TGTGCCAGCACCGCCCGGGGGCGGAACACTGAAGCTTTCTTT.

About this clonotype: The germline gene is not matched at one end of the junction; a read error may be the cause. V and J are TRBV11-1 and TRBJ2-2, with a weak D call TRBD2 (5 bases). This CDR3 contains 16 residues. From germline, CDR1 is SGHAT and CDR2 FQDESV (reference sequence). CDR3 bases: TGTGCCAACAGCAAAAAAACGGGGACGAACACCGGGGAGCTGTTTTTT. It yields the protein CANSKKTGTNTGELFF.

The V and J genes are TRBV14 and TRBJ2-7, with 12 bases matching TRBD1. With V trimmed by 5 bases and J by 3 bases, 26 bases remained unmatched. The CDR3 loop spans 22 amino acids. The germline V gene has CDR1 SGHDN and CDR2 FVKESK. This CDR3 reads CASSASTPDRDRGLRGLYEQYF. The CDR3 DNA is TGTGCCAGCAGCGCGAGTACCCCGGACCGGGACAGGGGGCTAAGGGGTCTCTACGAGCAGTACTTC.

This clonotype was detected many times. V gene TRBV20-1 combines with J gene TRBJ2-3, with 7 bases lining up with TRBD1. The CDR3 spans 20 residues. Germline V CDR1 and CDR2: DFQATT, SNEGSKA (reference sequence). Trimming cost V 0 bases and J 0 bases; bases outside gene matches: 18. CDR3 DNA sequence: TGCAGTGCTAGAGATAGGGGTGATCCGGGACAGAGTTTCAGCACAGATACGCAGTATTTT. As protein: CSARDRGDPGQSFSTDTQYF.

Many counts were recorded for this clonotype. The chain employs TRBV6-5 and TRBJ2-7; D gene uncertain. Trimming stripped 5 bases from V and 6 bases from J, with 14 bases between. CDR1 and CDR2 from the germline V gene are MNHEY and SVGAGI. The CDR3 has 13 residues. DNA for the CDR3: TGTGCCAGCAGTGTCGCTCGGGTCGGCGAGCAGTACTTC. Translation gives CASSVARVGEQYF.

The sample holds a few counts of this clonotype. V usage is TRBV4-2 and J usage is TRBJ1-2, with a weak D call TRBD1 (5 bases). The CDR3 covers 15 residues. CDR1 is LGHNA, CDR2 YNFKEQ, per germline. Trimming removed 0 bases from V and 6 bases from J, with 14 bases in between. This CDR3 reads CASSQEEGRANGYTF. Written as DNA, the CDR3 is TGTGCCAGCAGCCAAGAAGAGGGCAGGGCGAATGGCTACACCTTC.

This rearrangement joins TRBV6-1 to TRBJ1-1; D is undetermined. This CDR3 has 13 residues. CDR1 and CDR2 from the germline V gene are MNHNS and SASEGT. The V gene lost 5 bases and the J gene lost 0 bases, with 7 bases spanning the gap. The CDR3 DNA sequence: TGTGCCAGCAGTCCCTACATGAACACTGAAGCTTTCTTT. This encodes CASSPYMNTEAFF.